The entry that follows covers one TCR beta chain sequence. This entry belongs to a study of control samples from healthy donors and cancer patients. Data came from immunoSEQ multiplex PCR; TCRdb stores just in-frame clones and leaves some out. This table holds about 120,000 clones, roughly 90% found once. There are 15 residues in the CDR3. V was trimmed by 6 bases and J by 0 bases, leaving 12 bases between them. Germline lookup yields CDR1 SNHLY and CDR2 FYNNEI. This clonotype originated in a man aged 45 to 65 in good health. Sequenced material: blood. V gene TRBV2 combines with J gene TRBJ1-3; tentatively, D is TRBD1 (5 bases). This CDR3 reads CASRGTASSGNTIYF. The CDR3 DNA reads as TGTGCCAGCAGAGGGACGGCCAGCTCTGGAAACACCATATATTTT.